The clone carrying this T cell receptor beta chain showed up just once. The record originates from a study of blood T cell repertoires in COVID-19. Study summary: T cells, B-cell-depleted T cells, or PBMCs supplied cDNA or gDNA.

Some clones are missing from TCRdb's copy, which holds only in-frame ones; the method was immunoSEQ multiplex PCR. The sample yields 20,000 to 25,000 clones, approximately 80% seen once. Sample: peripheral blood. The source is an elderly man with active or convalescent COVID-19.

CDR3 protein: CASSTLGGSLLSSYNEQFF. The CDR3 region has the DNA TGTGCCAGTAGTACTCTCGGCGGTTCTCTGTTGAGCTCCTACAATGAGCAGTTCTTC. V gene TRBV19 combines with J gene TRBJ2-1; D call uncertain. Deletions cut 4 bases from V and 0 bases from J, with 22 bases between. This CDR3 region has 19 residues. Germline V gene lookup returns CDR1 LNHDA and CDR2 SQIVND (reference sequence).